This T cell receptor beta chain was sequenced for a study of response to subunit inactivated influenza vaccine. TCRdb re-called the RT-PCR reads with MiXCR, one entry per CDR3 protein. The table has about 180,000 distinct CDR3 sequences, 9.2% seen once; the top ten hold roughly 10%. In its sample, this clonotype was seen many times. The TCR originated in a man aged 50 to 60 who received an inactivated influenza vaccine. The starting material was non-naive T cells sorted from PBMCs, obtained on the day of vaccination.

The CDR3 DNA follows: TGTGCCAGCAGCCCGGGACTAGCGGGGACTCTAAACTACGAGCAGTACTTC. This sequence encodes CASSPGLAGTLNYEQYF. V usage is TRBV12-3 or TRBV12-4 and J usage is TRBJ2-7; 13 nucleotides match TRBD2. The CDR3 extends over 17 amino acids. Trimming took 6 bases from V and 3 from J; bases not matched to a gene: 11.